What follows are 2 T cell receptor beta chains derived from one specimen sequenced in a study of tumor-infiltrating lymphocytes in primary liver carcinoma. A constant-region primer served to make TCR beta cDNA from 500 to 550 ng total RNA. Each TCR beta library was derived from three nested multiplex PCR rounds that employed slightly modified ARM-PCR. It was with TRBV1-TRBV30 forward primers and a C-beta reverse primer that the first two PCR rounds were run, at approximately 10 cycles each. A single record per CDR3 protein comes from TCRdb applying MiXCR to the multiplex PCR reads. The sample carries just over 30,000 distinct CDR3 sequences, around 70% recorded once. Starting material for RNA and DNA co-extraction consisted of roughly 17-31 mg of unsorted bulk tissue. Sequenced material: liver tumor tissue from sampling region 3. The subset denotes: tumor region T3, left-lateral pole. These receptors were taken from a woman aged 30 to 39 with primary liver carcinoma and hepatitis B virus infection.

In the case of this clonotype: As the CDR3 is not closed by the conserved phenylalanine or tryptophan, this likely results from a read error. The DNA is left out, because the CDR3 cannot be placed on it with certainty; the CDR3 is given as TCRdb lists it. The chain combines TRBV11-2 with TRBJ2-5. Germline V CDR1 and CDR2: SGHAT, FQNNGV. The CDR3 is 11 amino acids long, termini counted. The chain's CDR3 is CASSQSETRYS.

On this clonotype itself: Germline and junction disagree at one end, which may indicate a read error. The chain couples TRBV28 to TRBJ2-4, with D unclear. Germline assignment: CDR1 MDHEN and CDR2 SYDVKM. This CDR3 region has 12 residues. The CDR3 DNA sequence: TGTGACAGCAGTTTCGATAAAAAGATTCAGTACTTC. Protein sequence: CDSSFDKKIQYF.